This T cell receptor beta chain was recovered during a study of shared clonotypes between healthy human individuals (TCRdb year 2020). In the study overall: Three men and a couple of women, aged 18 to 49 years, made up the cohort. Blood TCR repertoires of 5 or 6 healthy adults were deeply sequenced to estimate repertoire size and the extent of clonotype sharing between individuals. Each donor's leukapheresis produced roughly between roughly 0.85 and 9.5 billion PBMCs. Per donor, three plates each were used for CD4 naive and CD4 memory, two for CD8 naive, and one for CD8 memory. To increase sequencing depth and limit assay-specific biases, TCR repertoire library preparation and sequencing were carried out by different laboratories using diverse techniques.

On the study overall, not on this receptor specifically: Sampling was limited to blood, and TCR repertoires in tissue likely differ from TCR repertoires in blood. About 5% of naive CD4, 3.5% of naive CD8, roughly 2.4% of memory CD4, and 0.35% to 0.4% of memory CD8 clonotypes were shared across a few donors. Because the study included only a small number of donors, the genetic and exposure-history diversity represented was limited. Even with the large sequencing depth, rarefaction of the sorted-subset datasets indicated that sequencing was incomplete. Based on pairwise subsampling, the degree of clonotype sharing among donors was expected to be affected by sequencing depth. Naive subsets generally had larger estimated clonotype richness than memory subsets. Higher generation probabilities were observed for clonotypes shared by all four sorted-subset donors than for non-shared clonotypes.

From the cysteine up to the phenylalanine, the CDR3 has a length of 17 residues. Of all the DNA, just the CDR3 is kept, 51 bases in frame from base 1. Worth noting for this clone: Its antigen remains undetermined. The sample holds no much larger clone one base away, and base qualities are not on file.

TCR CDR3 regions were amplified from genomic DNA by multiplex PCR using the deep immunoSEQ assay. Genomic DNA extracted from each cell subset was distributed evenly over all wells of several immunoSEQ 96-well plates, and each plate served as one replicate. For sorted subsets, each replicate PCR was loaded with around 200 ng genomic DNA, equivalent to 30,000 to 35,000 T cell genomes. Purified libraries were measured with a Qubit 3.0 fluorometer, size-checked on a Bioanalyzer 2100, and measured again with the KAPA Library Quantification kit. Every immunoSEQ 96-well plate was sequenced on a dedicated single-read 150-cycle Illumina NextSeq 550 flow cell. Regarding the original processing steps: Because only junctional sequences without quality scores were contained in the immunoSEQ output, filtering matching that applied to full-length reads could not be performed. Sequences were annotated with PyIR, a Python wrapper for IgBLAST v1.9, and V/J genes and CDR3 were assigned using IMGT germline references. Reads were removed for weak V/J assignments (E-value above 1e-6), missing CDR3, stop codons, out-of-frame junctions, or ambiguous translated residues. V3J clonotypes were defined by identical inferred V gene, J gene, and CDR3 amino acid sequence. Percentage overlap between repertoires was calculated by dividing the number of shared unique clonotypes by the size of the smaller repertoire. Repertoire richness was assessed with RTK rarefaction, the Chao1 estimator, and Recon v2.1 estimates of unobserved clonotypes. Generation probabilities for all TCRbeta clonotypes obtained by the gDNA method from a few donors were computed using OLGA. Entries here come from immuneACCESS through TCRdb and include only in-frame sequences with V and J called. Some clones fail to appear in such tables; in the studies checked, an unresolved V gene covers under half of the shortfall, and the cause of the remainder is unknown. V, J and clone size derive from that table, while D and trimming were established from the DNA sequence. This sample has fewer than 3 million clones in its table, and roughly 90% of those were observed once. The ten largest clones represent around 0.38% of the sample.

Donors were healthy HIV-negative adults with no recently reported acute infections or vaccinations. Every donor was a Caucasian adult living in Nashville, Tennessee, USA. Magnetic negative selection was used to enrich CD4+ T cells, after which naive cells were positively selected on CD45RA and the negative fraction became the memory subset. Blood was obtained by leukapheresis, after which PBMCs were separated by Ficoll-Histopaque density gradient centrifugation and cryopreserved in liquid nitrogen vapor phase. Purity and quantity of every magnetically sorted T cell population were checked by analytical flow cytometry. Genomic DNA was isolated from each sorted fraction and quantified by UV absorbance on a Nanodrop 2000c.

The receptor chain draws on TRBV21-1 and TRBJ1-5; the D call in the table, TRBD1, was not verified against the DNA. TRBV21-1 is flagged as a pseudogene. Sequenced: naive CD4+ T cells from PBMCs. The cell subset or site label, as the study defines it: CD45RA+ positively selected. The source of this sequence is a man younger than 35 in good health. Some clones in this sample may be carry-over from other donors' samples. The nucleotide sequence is TGTGCCAGCAGCAAGGCCGGGTCGGGACAGCACAATCAGCCCCAGCATTTT. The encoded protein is CASSKAGSGQHNQPQHF.